Below are 14 T cell receptor beta chains sequenced from a single sample in a study of T cell responses to AZD1222 COVID-19 vaccine. The method was immunoSEQ multiplex PCR; TCRdb's version includes in-frame clones alone and lacks a portion of them. The sample holds over 150,000 clones, approximately 91% seen once. The specimen comprised peripheral blood, sampled 28 days after the second AZD1222 dose. The origin of the receptors is an adult who received the AZD1222 COVID-19 vaccine.

The CDR3 DNA reads as TGTGCCAGCAGTCTACGGACTAGCGGGGGACATGAGCAGTTCTTC. Amino acid sequence: CASSLRTSGGHEQFF. This chain uses TRBV6-2 or TRBV6-3 with TRBJ2-1, with TRBD2 matching 13 bases. J gave up 8 bases and V 5 bases, and 6 bases lay outside the gene matches. CDR1 and CDR2 (germline): MNHEY, SVGEGT. This CDR3 region has 15 residues.

The V call is TRBV7-6, the J call TRBJ1-4; D unclear. CDR1 and CDR2 from the germline V gene are SGHVS and FNYEAQ. Trimming took off 5 bases at V and 8 bases at J, with 15 bases between the two ends. This CDR3 comprises 14 residues. The CDR3 DNA reads as TGTGCCAGCAGCCGCCAAATTGGCGGGGAAAAACTGTTTTTT. This codes for CASSRQIGGEKLFF.

The J gene is TRBJ1-1, the V gene TRBV6-5; D not resolved. The CDR3 loop spans 14 amino acids. Germline V gene lookup returns CDR1 MNHEY and CDR2 SVGAGI. V was clipped by 2 bases and J by 4 bases, with 11 bases between them. CDR3 sequence reads: CASSYEARATEAFF. The CDR3 DNA is TGTGCCAGCAGTTACGAGGCGAGGGCCACTGAAGCTTTCTTT.

This chain joins TRBV6-1 and TRBJ1-5; unclear D gene. This CDR3 comprises 13 residues. In germline, CDR1 is MNHNS, CDR2 SASEGT. V lost 3 bases and J lost 3, with 6 bases in between. CDR3 coding DNA: TGTGCCAGCAGTGACGAGTACAATCAGCCCCAGCATTTT. It is translated as CASSDEYNQPQHF.

This chain uses TRBV12-5 with TRBJ2-5; TRBD1 matches at 7 bases. Per germline, CDR1 LGHNT and CDR2 FRNRAP. V shed 6 bases, J shed 1 base, and the junction held 5 bases outside the gene matches. The CDR3 covers 14 residues. In DNA form, the CDR3 reads TGTGCTAGTGGCCCGGGGACAGCCCAAGAGACCCAGTACTTC. This encodes CASGPGTAQETQYF.

The chain recombines TRBV23-1 with TRBJ1-6, with a weak D call TRBD1 (5 bases). TRBV23-1 is known as an ORF, though its function is uncertain. The CDR3 spans 17 residues. Trimming shortened V by 4 bases and J by 3 bases, and 16 bases separated the two germline ends. CDR3 bases: TGCGCCAGCAGTCCAAACTATAGGGGATGCTATAATTCACCCCTCCACTTT. Its protein is CASSPNYRGCYNSPLHF.

The gene calls are TRBV5-6 and TRBJ2-5; no clear D gene. CDR3 length: 14 residues. Per the germline V gene, CDR1 is SGHDT and CDR2 is YYEEEE. V lost 2 bases and J lost 7, with 15 bases in between. DNA for the CDR3: TGTGCCAGCAGCTTCGAAGACTGGGCAAGGACCCAGTACTTC. Translating gives CASSFEDWARTQYF.

The chain is built from TRBV30 and TRBJ1-3, with 8 bases lining up with TRBD1. V lost 3 bases, J lost 2 bases, and 0 bases stayed unmatched. The germline V gene has CDR1 GTSNPN and CDR2 SVGIG (reference sequence). This CDR3 has 13 residues. CDR3 in amino acids: CAWRGQAGNTIYF. In DNA form, the CDR3 reads TGTGCCTGGAGGGGACAGGCTGGAAACACCATATATTTT.

In this sample, this clone turned up once. The chain is built from TRBV6-1 and TRBJ2-7; a possible D gene is TRBD2 (7 bases). Germline V gene sequence: CDR1 MNHNS, CDR2 SASEGT. Trimming left V 1 base short and J 3 bases short, with 13 bases between. The CDR3 sequence is 15 residues long. The DNA for the CDR3 is TGTGCCAGCAGTGAAGGGGGGGGGCCCAACTACGAGCAGTACTTC. Amino acid sequence: CASSEGGGPNYEQYF.

J is TRBJ1-2 and V is TRBV4-2; D uncertain. Germline V gives CDR1 LGHNA, CDR2 YNFKEQ. This CDR3 region has 17 residues. Trimming removed 0 bases at V and 4 bases at J, with 18 bases between. CDR3 DNA sequence: TGTGCCAGCAGCCAAGACTTTCGGAGGGAAAACCTCTATGGCTACACCTTC. Translated, it gives CASSQDFRRENLYGYTF.

This rearrangement joins TRBV2 to TRBJ1-1; the D gene is possibly TRBD1 (5 bases). The CDR3 is 14 amino acids. Germline CDR1 is SNHLY and CDR2 is FYNNEI. The V gene lost 6 bases and the J gene lost 4 bases, with 15 bases spanning the gap. CDR3 in DNA: TGTGCCAGCAGGGGCCTGACAGTTTCCACTGAAGCTTTCTTT. Translation gives CASRGLTVSTEAFF.

The V gene is TRBV5-1, the J gene TRBJ2-2; the D is unclear. From germline, CDR1 is SGHRS and CDR2 YFSETQ. V was clipped by 2 bases and J by 1 base, with 3 bases between them. The CDR3 length is 13 residues. As DNA, the CDR3 is TGCGCCAGCAGCTTTGAGAACACCGGGGAGCTGTTTTTT. It encodes CASSFENTGELFF.

This chain connects TRBV3-1 (or the pseudogene TRBV3-2) to TRBJ2-2; D is unresolved. Germline V CDR1 and CDR2: LGHDT, YNNKEL (reference sequence). V was shortened by 3 bases and J by 6 bases, with 8 bases between the two germline ends. The CDR3 totals 13 residues. CDR3 sequence reads: CASSQTPAGELFF. DNA of the CDR3: TGTGCCAGCAGCCAGACACCGGCCGGGGAGCTGTTTTTT.

The chain is built from TRBV11-2 and TRBJ1-4; maybe TRBD1 (5 bases). The V gene's germline CDR1 is SGHAT and CDR2 FQNNGV. V lost 0 bases to trimming and J lost 8 bases, with 13 bases between them. This CDR3 is built from 15 residues. The CDR3: CASSLEAGLWEKLFF. The CDR3 region has the DNA TGTGCCAGCAGCTTAGAGGCAGGGCTCTGGGAAAAACTGTTTTTT. The full variable domain, its missing parts supplied by reference TRBV11-2 and TRBJ1-4, is EAGVAQSPRYKIIEKRQSVAFWCNPISGHATLYWYQQILGQGPKLLIQFQNNGVVDDSQLPKDRFSAERLKGVDSTLKIQPAKLEDSAVYLCASSLEAGLWEKLFFGSGTQLSVL.